This TCR beta chain came from a study of metastatic and nonmetastatic thyroid tumors. Treatment of any kind had been given to no patient before thyroid surgery. The V gene end was trimmed by 1 base and the J gene end by 4 bases; junction bases not matched to a gene: 6. The CDR3 is made up of 17 amino acids. Germline V gene sequence: CDR1 LGHDT, CDR2 YNNKEL (reference sequence). TCRdb recomputed clones from the PCR reads via MiXCR. The sample carries under 5,500 clones, about 31% recorded once. The chain carries TRBV3-1 and TRBJ2-1; 11 bases are a match to TRBD2. This TCR was sampled from a female donor with papillary thyroid cancer or a benign thyroid nodule (not recorded which). Some clones in this sample may be carry-over from other donors' samples. Sequencing input: adjacent normal tissue. This chain's CDR3 is CASSQVGGLAAYNEQFF. The CDR3 DNA follows: TGTGCCAGCAGCCAAGTAGGGGGACTAGCGGCTTACAATGAGCAGTTCTTC.